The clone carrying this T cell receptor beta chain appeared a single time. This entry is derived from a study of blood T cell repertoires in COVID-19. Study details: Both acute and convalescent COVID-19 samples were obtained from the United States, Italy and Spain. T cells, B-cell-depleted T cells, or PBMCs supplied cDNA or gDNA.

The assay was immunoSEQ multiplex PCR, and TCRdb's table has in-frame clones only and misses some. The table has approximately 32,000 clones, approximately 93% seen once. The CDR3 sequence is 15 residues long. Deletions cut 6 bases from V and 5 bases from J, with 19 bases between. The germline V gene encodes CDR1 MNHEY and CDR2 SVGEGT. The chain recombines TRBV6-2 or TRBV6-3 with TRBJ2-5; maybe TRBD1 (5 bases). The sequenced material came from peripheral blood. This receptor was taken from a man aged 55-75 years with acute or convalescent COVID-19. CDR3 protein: CASSRLRTPRETQYF. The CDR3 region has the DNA TGTGCCAGCAGCCGCCTTCGGACACCGCGGGAGACCCAGTACTTC.